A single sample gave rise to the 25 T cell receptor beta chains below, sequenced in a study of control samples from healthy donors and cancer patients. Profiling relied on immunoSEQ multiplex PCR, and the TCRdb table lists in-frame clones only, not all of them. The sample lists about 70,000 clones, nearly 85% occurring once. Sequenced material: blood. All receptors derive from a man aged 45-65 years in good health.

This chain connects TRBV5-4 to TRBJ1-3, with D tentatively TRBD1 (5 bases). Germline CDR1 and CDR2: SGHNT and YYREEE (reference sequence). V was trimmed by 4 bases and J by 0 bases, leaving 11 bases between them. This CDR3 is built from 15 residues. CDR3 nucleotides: TGTGCCAGCAGCCGGACCGGGACCTCTGGAAACACCATATATTTT. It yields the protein CASSRTGTSGNTIYF.

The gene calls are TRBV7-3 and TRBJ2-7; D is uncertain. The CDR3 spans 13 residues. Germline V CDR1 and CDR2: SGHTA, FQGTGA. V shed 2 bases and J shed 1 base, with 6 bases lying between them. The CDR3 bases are TGTGCCAGCAGCTTAGCGGAATCCTACGAGCAGTACTTC. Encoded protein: CASSLAESYEQYF.

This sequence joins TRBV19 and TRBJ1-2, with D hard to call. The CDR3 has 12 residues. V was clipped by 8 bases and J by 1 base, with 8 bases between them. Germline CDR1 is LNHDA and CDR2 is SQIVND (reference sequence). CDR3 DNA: TGTGCCAGTCTGGGAGATAACTATGGCTACACCTTC. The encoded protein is CASLGDNYGYTF.

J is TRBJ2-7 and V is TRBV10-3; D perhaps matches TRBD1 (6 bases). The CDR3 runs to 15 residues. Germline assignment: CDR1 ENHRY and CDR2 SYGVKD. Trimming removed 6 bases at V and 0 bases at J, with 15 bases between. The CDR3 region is CAISHVGQFSYEQYF. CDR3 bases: TGTGCCATCAGCCACGTTGGACAGTTCTCCTACGAGCAGTACTTC.

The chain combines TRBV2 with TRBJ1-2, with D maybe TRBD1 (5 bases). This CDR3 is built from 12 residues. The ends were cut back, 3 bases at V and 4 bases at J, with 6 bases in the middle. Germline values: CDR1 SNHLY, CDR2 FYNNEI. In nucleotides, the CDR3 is TGTGCCAGCAGTGACAGGGCCTATGGCTACACCTTC. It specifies CASSDRAYGYTF. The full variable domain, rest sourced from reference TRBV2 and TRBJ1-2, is EPEVTQTPSHQVTQMGQEVILRCVPISNHLYFYWYRQILGQKVEFLVSFYNNEISEKSEIFDDQFSVERPDGSNFTLKIRSTKLEDSAMYFCASSDRAYGYTFGSGTRLTVV.

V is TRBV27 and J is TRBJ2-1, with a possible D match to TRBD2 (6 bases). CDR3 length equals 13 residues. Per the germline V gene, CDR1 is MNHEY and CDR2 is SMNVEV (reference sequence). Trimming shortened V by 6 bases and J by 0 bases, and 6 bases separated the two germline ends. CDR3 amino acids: CASRGGSYNEQFF. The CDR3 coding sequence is TGTGCCAGCAGGGGGGGCTCCTACAATGAGCAGTTCTTC.

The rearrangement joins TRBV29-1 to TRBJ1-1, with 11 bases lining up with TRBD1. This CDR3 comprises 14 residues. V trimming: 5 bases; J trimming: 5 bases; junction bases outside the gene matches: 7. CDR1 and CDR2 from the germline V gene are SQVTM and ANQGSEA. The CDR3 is CSVRDRGRLTEAFF. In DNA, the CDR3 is TGCAGCGTTCGGGACAGGGGGAGACTAACTGAAGCTTTCTTT.

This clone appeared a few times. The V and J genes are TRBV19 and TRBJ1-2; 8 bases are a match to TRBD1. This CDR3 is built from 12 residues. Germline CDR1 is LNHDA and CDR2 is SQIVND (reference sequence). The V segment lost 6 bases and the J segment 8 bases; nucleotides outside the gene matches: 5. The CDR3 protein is CASRTGVGGYTF. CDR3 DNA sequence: TGTGCCAGTAGGACAGGGGTGGGAGGCTACACCTTC. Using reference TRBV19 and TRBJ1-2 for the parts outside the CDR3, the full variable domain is DGGITQSPKYLFRKEGQNVTLSCEQNLNHDAMYWYRQDPGQGLRLIYYSQIVNDFQKGDIAEGYSVSREKKESFPLTVTSAQKNPTAFYLCASRTGVGGYTFGSGTRLTVV.

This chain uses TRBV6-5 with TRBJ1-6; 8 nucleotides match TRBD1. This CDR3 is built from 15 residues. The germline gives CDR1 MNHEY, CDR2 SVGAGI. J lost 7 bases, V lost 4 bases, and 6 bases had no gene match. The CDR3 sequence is CASSSYRGENSPLHF. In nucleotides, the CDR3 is TGTGCCAGCAGTTCATACAGGGGGGAAAATTCACCCCTCCACTTT.

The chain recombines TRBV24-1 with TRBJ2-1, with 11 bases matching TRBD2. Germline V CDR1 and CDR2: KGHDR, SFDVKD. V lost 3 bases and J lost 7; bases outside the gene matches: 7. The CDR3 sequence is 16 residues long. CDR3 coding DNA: TGTGCCACCAGTGATCCACTAGCGGGAGTCAAAAATGAGCAGTTCTTC. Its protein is CATSDPLAGVKNEQFF.

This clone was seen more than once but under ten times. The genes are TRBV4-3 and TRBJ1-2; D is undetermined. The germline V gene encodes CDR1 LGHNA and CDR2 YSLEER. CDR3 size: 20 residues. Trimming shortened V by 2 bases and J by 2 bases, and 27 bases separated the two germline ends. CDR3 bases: TGCGCCAGCAGCCAAAGCTTAGGGCTAACCGGGAGTCGGCGGAACTATGGCTACACCTTC. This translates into CASSQSLGLTGSRRNYGYTF.

The CDR3 DNA reads TGTGCCACCAGTGATTTGACGTCACGGCTGGTCAAGTGCAATCAGCCCCAGCATTTT. Its protein is CATSDLTSRLVKCNQPQHF. The V and J genes are TRBV24-1 and TRBJ1-5, with D unresolved. CDR1 is KGHDR and CDR2 is SFDVKD in the germline V gene. This CDR3 is built from 19 residues. Between the trimmed V and J ends, which lost 0 bases and 2 bases, there was a span of 19 bases.

CDR3 coding DNA: TGTGCCAGCAGTGAAGGGGGGTCTGGAAACACCATATATTTT. Its translation is CASSEGGSGNTIYF. The chain combines TRBV6-1 with TRBJ1-3, with D possibly TRBD1 on 5 matching bases. The CDR3 spans 14 residues. The V gene's germline CDR1 is MNHNS and CDR2 SASEGT. Trimming left V 1 base short and J 1 base short, with 5 bases between.

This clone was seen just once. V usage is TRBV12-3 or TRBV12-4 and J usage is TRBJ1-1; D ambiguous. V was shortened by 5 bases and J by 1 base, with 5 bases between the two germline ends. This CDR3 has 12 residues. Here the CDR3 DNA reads TGTGCCAGCAGTCTTACGAACACTGAAGCTTTCTTT. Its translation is CASSLTNTEAFF.

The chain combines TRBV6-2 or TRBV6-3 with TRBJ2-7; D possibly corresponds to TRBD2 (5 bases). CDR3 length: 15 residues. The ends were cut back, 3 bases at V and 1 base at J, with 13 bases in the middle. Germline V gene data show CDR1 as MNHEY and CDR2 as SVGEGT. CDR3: CASSYSDSGSYEQYF. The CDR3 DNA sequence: TGTGCCAGCAGTTATTCGGACTCCGGATCCTACGAGCAGTACTTC.

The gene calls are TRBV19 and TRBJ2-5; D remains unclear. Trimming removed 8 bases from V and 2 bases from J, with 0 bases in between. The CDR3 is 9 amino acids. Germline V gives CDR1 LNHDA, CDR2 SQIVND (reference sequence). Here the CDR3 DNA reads TGTGCCAGTCAAGAGACCCAGTACTTC. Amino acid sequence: CASQETQYF.

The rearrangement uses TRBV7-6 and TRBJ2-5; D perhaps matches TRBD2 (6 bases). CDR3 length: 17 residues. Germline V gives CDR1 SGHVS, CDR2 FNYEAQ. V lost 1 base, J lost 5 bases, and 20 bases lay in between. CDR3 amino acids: CASSLVGGASLGETQYF. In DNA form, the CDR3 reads TGTGCCAGCAGCTTAGTTGGCGGGGCGTCTCTAGGGGAGACCCAGTACTTC.

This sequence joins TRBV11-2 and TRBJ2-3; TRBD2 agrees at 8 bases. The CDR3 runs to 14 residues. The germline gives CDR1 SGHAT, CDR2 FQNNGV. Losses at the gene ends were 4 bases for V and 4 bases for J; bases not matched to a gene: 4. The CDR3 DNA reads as TGTGCCAGCAGCTCGGGGACTAGTGCAGATACGCAGTATTTT. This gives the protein CASSSGTSADTQYF.

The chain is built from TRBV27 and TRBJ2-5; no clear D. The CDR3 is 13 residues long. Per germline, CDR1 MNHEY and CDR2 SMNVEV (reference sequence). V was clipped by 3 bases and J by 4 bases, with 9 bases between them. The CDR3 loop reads CASSFRVGETQYF. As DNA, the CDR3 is TGTGCCAGCAGTTTCCGGGTGGGAGAGACCCAGTACTTC.

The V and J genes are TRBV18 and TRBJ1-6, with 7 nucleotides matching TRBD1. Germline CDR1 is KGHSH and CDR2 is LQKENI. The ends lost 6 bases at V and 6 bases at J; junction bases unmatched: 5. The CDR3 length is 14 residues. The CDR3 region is CASSVQGVNSPLHF. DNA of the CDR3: TGTGCCAGCTCGGTTCAGGGGGTTAATTCACCCCTCCACTTT.

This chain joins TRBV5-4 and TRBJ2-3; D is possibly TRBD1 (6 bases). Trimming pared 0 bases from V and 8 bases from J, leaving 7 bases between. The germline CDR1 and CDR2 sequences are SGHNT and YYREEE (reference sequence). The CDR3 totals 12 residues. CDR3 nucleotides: TGTGCCAGCAGCTTGGGGGGGCCTACGCAGTATTTT. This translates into CASSLGGPTQYF. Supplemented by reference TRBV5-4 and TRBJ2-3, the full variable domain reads ETGVTQSPTHLIKTRGQQVTLRCSSQSGHNTVSWYQQALGQGPQFIFQYYREEENGRGNFPPRFSGLQFPNYSSELNVNALELDDSALYLCASSLGGPTQYFGPGTRLTVL.

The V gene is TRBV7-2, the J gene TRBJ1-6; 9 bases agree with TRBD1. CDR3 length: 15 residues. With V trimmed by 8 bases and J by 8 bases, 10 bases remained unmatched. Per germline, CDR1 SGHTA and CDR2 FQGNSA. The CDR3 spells CASGLRDRVDSPLHF. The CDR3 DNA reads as TGTGCCAGCGGACTCCGGGACAGGGTTGATTCACCCCTCCACTTT.

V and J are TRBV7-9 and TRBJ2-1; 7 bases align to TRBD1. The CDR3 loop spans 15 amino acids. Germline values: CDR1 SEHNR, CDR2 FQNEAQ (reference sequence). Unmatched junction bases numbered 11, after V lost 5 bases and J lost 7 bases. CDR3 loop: CASSHATGESNEQFF. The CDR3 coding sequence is TGTGCCAGCAGCCATGCAACAGGGGAGTCAAATGAGCAGTTCTTC.

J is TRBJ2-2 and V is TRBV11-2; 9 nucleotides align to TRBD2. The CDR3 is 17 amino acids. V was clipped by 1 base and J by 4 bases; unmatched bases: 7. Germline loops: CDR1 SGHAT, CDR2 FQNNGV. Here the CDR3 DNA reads TGTGCCAGCAGCTTAGTCGGGCGGGGGGGCACCACCGGGGAGCTGTTTTTT. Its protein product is CASSLVGRGGTTGELFF.

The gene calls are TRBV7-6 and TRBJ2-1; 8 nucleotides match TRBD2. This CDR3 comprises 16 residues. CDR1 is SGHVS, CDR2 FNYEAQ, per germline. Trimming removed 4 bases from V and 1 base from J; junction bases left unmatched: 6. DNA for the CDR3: TGTGCCAGCAGCTCAGAAGCGGGAGTGTCCTACAATGAGCAGTTCTTC. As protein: CASSSEAGVSYNEQFF. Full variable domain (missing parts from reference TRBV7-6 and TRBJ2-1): GAGVSQSPRYKVTKRGQDVALRCDPISGHVSLYWYRQALGQGPEFLTYFNYEAQQDKSGLPNDRFSAERPEGSISTLTIQRTEQRDSAMYRCASSSEAGVSYNEQFFGPGTRLTVL.